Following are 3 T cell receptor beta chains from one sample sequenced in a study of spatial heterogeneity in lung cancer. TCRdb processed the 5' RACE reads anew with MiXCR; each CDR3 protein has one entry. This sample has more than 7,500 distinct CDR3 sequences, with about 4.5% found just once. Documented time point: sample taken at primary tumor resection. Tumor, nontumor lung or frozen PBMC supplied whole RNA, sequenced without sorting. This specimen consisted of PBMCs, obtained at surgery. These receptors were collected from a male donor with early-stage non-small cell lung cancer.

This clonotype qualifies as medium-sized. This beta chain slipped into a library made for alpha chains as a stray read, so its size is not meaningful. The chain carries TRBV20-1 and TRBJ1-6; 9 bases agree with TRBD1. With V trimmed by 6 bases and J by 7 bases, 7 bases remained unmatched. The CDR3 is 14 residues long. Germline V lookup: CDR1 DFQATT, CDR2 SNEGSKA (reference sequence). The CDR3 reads CSATGQGDNSPLHF. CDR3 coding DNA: TGCAGTGCCACGGGACAGGGAGACAATTCACCCCTCCACTTT.

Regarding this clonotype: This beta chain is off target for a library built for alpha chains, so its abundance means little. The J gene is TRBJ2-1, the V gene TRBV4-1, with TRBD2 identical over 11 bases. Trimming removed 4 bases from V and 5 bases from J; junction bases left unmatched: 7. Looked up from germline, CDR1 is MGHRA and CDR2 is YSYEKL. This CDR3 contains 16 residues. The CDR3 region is CASSRQTSGAHNEQFF. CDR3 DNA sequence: TGCGCCAGCAGCCGACAGACTAGCGGGGCCCACAATGAGCAGTTCTTC.

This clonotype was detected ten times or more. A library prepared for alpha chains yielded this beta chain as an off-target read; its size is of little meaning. This chain's CDR3 is CASSEGSNYGYTF. CDR3 DNA sequence: TGTGCCAGCTCCGAGGGATCTAACTATGGCTACACCTTC. The chain is built from TRBV7-9 and TRBJ1-2; no firm D call. V shed 8 bases and J shed 0 bases, with 10 bases lying between them. CDR1 and CDR2 (germline): SEHNR, FQNEAQ (reference sequence). The CDR3 is 13 amino acids.